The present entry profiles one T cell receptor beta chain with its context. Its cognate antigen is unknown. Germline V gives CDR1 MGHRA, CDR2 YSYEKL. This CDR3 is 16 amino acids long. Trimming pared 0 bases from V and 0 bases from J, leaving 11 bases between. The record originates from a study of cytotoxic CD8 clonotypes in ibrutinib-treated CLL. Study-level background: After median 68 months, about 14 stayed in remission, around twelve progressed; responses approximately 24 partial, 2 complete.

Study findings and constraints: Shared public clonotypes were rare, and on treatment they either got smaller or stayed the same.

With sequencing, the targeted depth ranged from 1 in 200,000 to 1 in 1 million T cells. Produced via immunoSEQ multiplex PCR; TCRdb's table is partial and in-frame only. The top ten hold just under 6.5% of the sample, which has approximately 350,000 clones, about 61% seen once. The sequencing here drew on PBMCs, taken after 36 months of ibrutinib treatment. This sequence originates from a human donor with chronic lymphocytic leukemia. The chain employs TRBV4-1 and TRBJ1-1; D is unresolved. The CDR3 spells CASSQDWAALNTEAFF. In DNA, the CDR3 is TGCGCCAGCAGCCAAGATTGGGCGGCGTTGAACACTGAAGCTTTCTTT.